This paragraph reports one T cell receptor beta chain. The antigen this receptor binds is unknown. No much larger clone is present one base from it, and per-base qualities are unavailable. The trial excluded patients who had a history of autoimmune disease or who were on systemic immunosuppression. Peripheral blood for TCR sequencing was collected from all dose cohorts at baseline, on cycle 4 day 1, and on cycle 7 day 1. Samples came from an open-label, multicenter, first-in-human phase I dose-escalation trial of ivuxolimab. The trial enrolled adults with locally advanced or metastatic head and neck squamous cell, hepatocellular, melanoma or renal cell carcinoma. CD4+ and CD8+ T cells were sorted separately from peripheral blood before TCR sequencing. To sequence the TCRbeta CDR3 region, genomic DNA was isolated from the sorted cells. The immunoSEQ Assay was used for sequencing of TCRbeta CDR3 regions. The clones in this table, taken by TCRdb from immuneACCESS, are in-frame only. Not every clone is retained; where verified, under half of the shortfall comes from an unresolved V gene, and the cause of the rest is unknown. The sample table shows around 67,000 clones, and approximately 88% are seen once. Together, the top ten hold 7.9% of the sample.

The CDR3 has 14 amino acids, counting the end cysteine and phenylalanine. The only DNA kept is the CDR3, 42 bases in frame from the first base. According to the germline V gene (reference sequence), CDR1 reads MNHEY and CDR2 reads SMNVEV. This record comes from a study of OX40 agonist ivuxolimab in advanced cancers. General notes on the study: Ivuxolimab, which targeted the costimulatory receptor OX40 (CD134), was an agonistic, fully human IgG2 monoclonal antibody. Intravenous ivuxolimab was administered to patients every 2 weeks at six dose levels: 0.01, 0.1, 0.3, 1.5, 3 and 10 mg/kg. Among the approximately 50 dose-escalation patients, roughly 20 had hepatocellular carcinoma, roughly 15 melanoma, 9 renal cell carcinoma and 9 head and neck cancer. A male proportion of about 79% and a mean age of approximately 58 years, ranging from about 20 to 85, were recorded for the dose-escalation cohort. Patients were allowed to have had prior anti-PD-1, anti-PD-L1 or anti-CTLA-4 therapy, and approximately 40% of the dose-escalation patients had been treated with checkpoint inhibitors. Partial responses occurred in three dose-escalation patients: two with cutaneous melanoma and one with hepatocellular carcinoma. The purpose of peripheral TCRbeta sequencing was to test whether ivuxolimab changed TCR sequence diversity and led to clonal T-cell expansion. The paper covers the monotherapy dose-escalation part of the phase I ivuxolimab trial, which included N of about 50 patients.

Overall study results and their limits: The antigen specificity of the peripheral T cells that underwent clonal expansion was not determined. In the 0.1-3.0 mg/kg groups, partial responders had among the lowest normalized peripheral clonal expansion, particularly in CD8+ T cells. At doses of 0.1 to 3.0 mg/kg, clonal expansion of both CD4+ and CD8+ blood T cells was observed from baseline to week 6. After ivuxolimab, CD8+ T cells had more expanded clones than CD4+ T cells on average. Low levels of normalized T-cell clonal expansion were also seen in some patients who did not respond.

The starting material was CD4+ or CD8+ T cells sorted from blood, obtained in a trial of the OX40 agonist ivuxolimab. The rearranged chain carries TRBV27 and TRBJ2-5, with TRBD2 matching 11 junction bases. Matching the DNA end better, TRBJ2-7 makes the J call doubtful. The TCR originated in an adult with an advanced solid tumor such as melanoma, head and neck, liver or kidney cancer. This receptor carries the CDR3 CASSTSGSLYEQYF. The DNA sequence is given as TGTGCCAGCAGTACTAGCGGGAGCCTCTACGAGCAGTACTTC.